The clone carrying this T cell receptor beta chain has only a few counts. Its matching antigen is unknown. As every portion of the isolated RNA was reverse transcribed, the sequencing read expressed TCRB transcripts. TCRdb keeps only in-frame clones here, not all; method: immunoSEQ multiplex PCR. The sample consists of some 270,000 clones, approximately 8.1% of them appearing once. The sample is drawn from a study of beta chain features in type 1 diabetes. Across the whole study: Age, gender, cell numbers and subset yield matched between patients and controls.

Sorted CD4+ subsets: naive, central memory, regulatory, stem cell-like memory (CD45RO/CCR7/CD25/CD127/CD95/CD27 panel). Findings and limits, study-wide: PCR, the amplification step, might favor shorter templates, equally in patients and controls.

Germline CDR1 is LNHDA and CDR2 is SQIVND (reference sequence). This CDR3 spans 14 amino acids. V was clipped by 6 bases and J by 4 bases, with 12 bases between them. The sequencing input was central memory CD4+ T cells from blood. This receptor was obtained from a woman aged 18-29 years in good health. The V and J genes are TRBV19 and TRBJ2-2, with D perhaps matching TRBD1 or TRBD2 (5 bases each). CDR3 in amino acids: CASSPGDLTGELFF. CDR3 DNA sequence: TGTGCCAGTAGCCCCGGGGACCTCACCGGGGAGCTGTTTTTT.